This TCR beta chain was sequenced in a study of control samples from healthy donors and cancer patients. CDR1 and CDR2 from the germline V gene are SGHTA and FQGNSA. The CDR3 contains 13 residues. Trimming pared 5 bases from V and 4 bases from J, leaving 11 bases between. Assay used: immunoSEQ multiplex PCR; TCRdb lists only in-frame clones, some missing. Of roughly 160,000 clones listed, 94% are singletons. The TCR was taken from a man aged 60-69 years with colorectal cancer. Sample: PBMCs. The J gene is TRBJ2-5, the V gene TRBV7-2; the D call may be TRBD1 or TRBD2 (5 bases each). The CDR3 DNA is TGTGCCAGCAGCGTGGGGACGCGAGAGACCCAGTACTTC. Its translation: CASSVGTRETQYF.